This TCR beta chain was identified during a study of blood T cell repertoires in COVID-19. About the study: T cells, B-cell-depleted T cells, or PBMCs supplied cDNA or gDNA.

The table came from immunoSEQ multiplex PCR; TCRdb's copy has only in-frame clones and leaves some out. The repertoire holds 85,000 to 95,000 clones, with roughly 90% as singletons. The specimen sequenced was peripheral blood. The receptor comes from a man in his 60s with COVID-19, enrolled during active disease.

The chain's CDR3 is CASSLQQGGQPQHF. The CDR3 DNA reads TGTGCCAGCAGTTTACAACAGGGGGGACAGCCCCAGCATTTT. The V gene is TRBV27, the J gene TRBJ1-5, with TRBD1 identical over 8 bases. Trimming took 2 bases from V and 7 from J; bases not matched to a gene: 4. Germline V gene sequence: CDR1 MNHEY, CDR2 SMNVEV (reference sequence). The CDR3 has 14 amino acids.